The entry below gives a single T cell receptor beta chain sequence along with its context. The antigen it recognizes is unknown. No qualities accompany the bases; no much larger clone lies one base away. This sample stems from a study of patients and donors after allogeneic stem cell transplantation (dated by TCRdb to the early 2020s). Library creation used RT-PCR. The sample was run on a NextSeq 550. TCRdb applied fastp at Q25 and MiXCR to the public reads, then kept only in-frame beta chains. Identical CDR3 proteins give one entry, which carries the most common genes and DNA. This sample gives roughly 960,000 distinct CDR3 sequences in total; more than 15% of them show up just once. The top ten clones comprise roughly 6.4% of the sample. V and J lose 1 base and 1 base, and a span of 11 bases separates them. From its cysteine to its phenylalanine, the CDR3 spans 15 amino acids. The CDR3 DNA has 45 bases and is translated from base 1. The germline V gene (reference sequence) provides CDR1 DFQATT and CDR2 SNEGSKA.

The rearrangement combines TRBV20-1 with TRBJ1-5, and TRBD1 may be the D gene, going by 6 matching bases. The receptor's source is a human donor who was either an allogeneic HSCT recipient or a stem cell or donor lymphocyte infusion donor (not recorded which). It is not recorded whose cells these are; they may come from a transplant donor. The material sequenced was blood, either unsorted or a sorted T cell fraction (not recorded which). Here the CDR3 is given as CSARVAGASNQPQHF. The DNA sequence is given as TGCAGTGCTAGAGTCGCAGGGGCGAGCAATCAGCCCCAGCATTTT.